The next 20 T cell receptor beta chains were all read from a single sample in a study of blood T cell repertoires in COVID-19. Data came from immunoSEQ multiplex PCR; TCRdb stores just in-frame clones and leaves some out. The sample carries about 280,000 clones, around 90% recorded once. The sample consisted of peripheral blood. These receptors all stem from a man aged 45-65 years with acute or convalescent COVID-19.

CDR3 in amino acids: CASSLGQGTGNTIYF. CDR3 sequence (DNA): TGTGCCAGCAGCTTGGGACAGGGGACTGGAAACACCATATATTTT. V and J are TRBV5-6 and TRBJ1-3; 8 bases match TRBD1. The J segment lost 2 bases and the V segment lost 0 bases, leaving 1 base of the junction unmatched. CDR3 size: 15 residues. The germline V gene has CDR1 SGHDT and CDR2 YYEEEE.

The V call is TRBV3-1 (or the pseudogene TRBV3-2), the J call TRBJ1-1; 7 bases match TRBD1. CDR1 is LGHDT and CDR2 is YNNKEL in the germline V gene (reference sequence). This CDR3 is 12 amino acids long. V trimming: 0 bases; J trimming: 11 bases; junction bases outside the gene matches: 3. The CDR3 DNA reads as TGTGCCAGCAGCCAAGATAGGGGGCCGGCTTTCTTT. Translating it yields CASSQDRGPAFF.

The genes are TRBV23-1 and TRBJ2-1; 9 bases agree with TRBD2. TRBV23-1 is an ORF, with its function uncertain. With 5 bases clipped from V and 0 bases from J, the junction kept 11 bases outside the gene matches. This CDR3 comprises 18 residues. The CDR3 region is CASSSNRGGGGSYNEQFF. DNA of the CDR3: TGCGCCAGCAGTAGTAACCGCGGCGGGGGGGGCTCCTACAATGAGCAGTTCTTC.

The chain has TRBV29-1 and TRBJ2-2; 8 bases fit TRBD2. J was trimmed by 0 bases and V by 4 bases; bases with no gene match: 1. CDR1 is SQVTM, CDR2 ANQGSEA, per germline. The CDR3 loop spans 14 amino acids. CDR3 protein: CSVGLASNTGELFF. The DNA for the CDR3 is TGCAGCGTTGGACTAGCGTCGAACACCGGGGAGCTGTTTTTT.

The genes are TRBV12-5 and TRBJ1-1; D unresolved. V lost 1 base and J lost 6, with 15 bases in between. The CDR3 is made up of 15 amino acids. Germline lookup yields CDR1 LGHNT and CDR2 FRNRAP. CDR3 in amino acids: CASGLGRERRAEAFF. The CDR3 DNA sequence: TGTGCTAGTGGTTTGGGCCGGGAGCGGAGGGCTGAAGCTTTCTTT.

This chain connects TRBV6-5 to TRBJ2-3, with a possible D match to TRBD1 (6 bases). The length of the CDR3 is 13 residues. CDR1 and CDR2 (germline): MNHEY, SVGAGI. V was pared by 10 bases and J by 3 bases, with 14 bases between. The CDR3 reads CATKGQGTDTQYF. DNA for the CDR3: TGTGCCACCAAAGGGCAGGGGACAGATACGCAGTATTTT.

The CDR3 region is CASSLLTDSYNEQFF. The CDR3 nucleotides read TGCGCCAGCAGCCTACTGACAGACTCCTACAATGAGCAGTTCTTC. The V and J genes are TRBV5-1 and TRBJ2-1; a weak D match, TRBD1 (5 bases). CDR3 size: 15 residues. In germline, CDR1 is SGHRS, CDR2 YFSETQ. The ends were cut back, 4 bases at V and 0 bases at J, with 11 bases in the middle. The full variable domain, in which reference TRBV5-1 and TRBJ2-1 provide the parts outside the CDR3, is KAGVTQTPRYLIKTRGQQVTLSCSPISGHRSVSWYQQTPGQGLQFLFEYFSETQRNKGNFPGRFSGRQFSNSRSEMNVSTLELGDSALYLCASSLLTDSYNEQFFGPGTRLTVL.

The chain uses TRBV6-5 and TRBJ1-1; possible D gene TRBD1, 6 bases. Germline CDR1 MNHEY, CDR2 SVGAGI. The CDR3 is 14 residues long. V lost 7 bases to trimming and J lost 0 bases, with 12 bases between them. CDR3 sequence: CASIKQGLNTEAFF. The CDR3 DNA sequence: TGTGCCAGCATTAAACAGGGATTGAACACTGAAGCTTTCTTT.

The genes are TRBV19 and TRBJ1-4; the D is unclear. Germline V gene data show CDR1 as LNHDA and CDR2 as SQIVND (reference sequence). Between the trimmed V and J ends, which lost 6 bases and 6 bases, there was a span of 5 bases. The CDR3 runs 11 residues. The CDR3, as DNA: TGTGCCAGTAGACTCTATGAAAAACTGTTTTTT. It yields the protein CASRLYEKLFF.

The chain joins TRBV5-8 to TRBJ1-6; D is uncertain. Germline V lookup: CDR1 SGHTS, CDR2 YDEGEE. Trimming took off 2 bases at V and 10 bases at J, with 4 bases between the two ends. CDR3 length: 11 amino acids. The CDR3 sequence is CASSFGSPLHF. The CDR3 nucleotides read TGTGCCAGCAGCTTCGGGTCACCCCTCCACTTT. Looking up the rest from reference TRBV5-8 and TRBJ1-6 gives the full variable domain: EAGVTQSPTHLIKTRGQQATLRCSPISGHTSVYWYQQALGLGLQFLLWYDEGEERNRGNFPPRFSGRQFPNYSSELNVNALELEDSALYLCASSFGSPLHFGNGTRLTVT.

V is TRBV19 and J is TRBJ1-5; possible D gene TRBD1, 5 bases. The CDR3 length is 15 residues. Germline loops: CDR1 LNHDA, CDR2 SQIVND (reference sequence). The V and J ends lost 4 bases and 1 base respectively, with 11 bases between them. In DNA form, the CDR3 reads TGTGCCAGTAGTAACCGGGGGGAAAGCAATCAGCCCCAGCATTTT. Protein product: CASSNRGESNQPQHF.

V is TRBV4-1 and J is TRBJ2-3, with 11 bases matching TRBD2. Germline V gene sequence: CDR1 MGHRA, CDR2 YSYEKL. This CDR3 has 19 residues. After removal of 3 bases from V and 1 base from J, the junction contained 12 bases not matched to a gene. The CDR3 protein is CASSQRGSGGVGRTDTQYF. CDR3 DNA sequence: TGCGCCAGCAGCCAGAGGGGTAGCGGGGGGGTTGGGCGCACAGATACGCAGTATTTT.

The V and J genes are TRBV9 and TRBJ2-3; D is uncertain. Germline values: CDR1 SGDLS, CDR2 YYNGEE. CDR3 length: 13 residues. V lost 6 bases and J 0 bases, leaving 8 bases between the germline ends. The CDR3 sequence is CASKATSTDTQYF. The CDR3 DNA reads TGTGCCAGCAAGGCGACTAGCACAGATACGCAGTATTTT.

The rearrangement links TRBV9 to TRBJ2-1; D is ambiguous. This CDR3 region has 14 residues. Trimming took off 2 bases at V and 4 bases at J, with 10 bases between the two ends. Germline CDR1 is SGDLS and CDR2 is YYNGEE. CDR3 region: CASSVTRGYNEQFF. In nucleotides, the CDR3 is TGTGCCAGCAGCGTCACGCGAGGATACAATGAGCAGTTCTTC.

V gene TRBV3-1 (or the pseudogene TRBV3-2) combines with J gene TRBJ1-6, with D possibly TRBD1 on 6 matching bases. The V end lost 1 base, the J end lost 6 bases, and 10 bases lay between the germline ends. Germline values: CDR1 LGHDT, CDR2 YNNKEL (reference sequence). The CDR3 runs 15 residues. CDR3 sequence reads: CASSQVRGGNSPLHF. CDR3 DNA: TGTGCCAGCAGCCAAGTCAGAGGGGGTAATTCACCCCTCCACTTT.

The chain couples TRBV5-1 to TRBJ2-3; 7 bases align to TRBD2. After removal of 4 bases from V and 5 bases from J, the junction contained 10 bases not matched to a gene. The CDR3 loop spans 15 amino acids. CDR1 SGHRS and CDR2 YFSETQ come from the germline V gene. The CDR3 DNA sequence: TGCGCCAGCAGCCCTCGGGCCGGGGGGATAGATACGCAGTATTTT. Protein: CASSPRAGGIDTQYF.

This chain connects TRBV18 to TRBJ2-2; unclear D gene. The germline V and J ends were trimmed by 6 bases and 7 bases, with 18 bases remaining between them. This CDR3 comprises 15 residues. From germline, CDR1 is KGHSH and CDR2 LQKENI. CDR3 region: CASSLLATGVGELFF. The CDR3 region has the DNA TGTGCCAGCTCTCTTTTAGCAACCGGCGTCGGGGAGCTGTTTTTT. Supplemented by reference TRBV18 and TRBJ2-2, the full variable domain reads NAGVMQNPRHLVRRRGQEARLRCSPMKGHSHVYWYRQLPEEGLKFMVYLQKENIIDESGMPKERFSAEFPKEGPSILRIQQVVRGDSAAYFCASSLLATGVGELFFGEGSRLTVL.

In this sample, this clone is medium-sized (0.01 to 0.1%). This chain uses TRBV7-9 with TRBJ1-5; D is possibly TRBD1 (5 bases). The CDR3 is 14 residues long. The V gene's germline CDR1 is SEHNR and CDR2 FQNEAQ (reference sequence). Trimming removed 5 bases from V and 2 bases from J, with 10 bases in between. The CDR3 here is CASSQGWGNQPQHF. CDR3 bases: TGTGCCAGCAGCCAGGGTTGGGGCAATCAGCCCCAGCATTTT.

The DNA for the CDR3 is TGTGCCAGCAGTTTGACAGGGGACTCCTATAATTCACCCCTCCACTTT. Translation: CASSLTGDSYNSPLHF. The chain has TRBV6-5 and TRBJ1-6, with TRBD1 identical over 8 bases. The V and J ends lost 4 bases and 0 bases, in that order; junction bases with no gene match: 2. The CDR3 runs to 16 residues. Germline V lookup: CDR1 MNHEY, CDR2 SVGAGI.

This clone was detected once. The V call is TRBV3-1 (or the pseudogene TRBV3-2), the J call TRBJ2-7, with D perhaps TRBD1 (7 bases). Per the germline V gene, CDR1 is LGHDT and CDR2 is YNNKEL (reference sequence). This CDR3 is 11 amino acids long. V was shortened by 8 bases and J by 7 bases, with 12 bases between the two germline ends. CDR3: CASYSGGEQYF. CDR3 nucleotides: TGTGCCAGCTATTCAGGGGGGGAGCAGTACTTC.